This TCR beta chain originates from a study of vaccination and CD4 T cells after COVID-19. This clonotype appeared a few times. No antigen is known for it. The Oncomine TCR Beta short-read assay was applied to DNA of cultured CD4+ T cells. TCRdb reprocessed the PCR reads via MiXCR and lists one record per CDR3 protein. This sample yields fewer than 11,000 distinct CDR3 sequences, of which 30% are seen a single time; 7.5% to 10% belongs to the top ten. Treatment denoted: approximately 10-day PBMC culture with coronavirus spike peptide pools or control peptides (ViraFEST assay). The CDR3 is 13 residues long. Germline CDR1 reads SEHNR; CDR2 reads FQNEAQ (reference sequence). V was cut by 2 bases and J by 6 bases, with 8 bases left in between.

The chain has TRBV7-9 and TRBJ2-1, with D possibly matching TRBD1 (5 bases). The starting material was CD4+ T cells from blood, cultured in vitro, obtained after SARS-CoV-2 vaccination. This TCR derives from a human donor who had recovered from COVID-19. The CDR3 nucleotides read TGTGCCAGCAGCTTACGACAGCTCAATGAGCAGTTCTTC. Translating it yields CASSLRQLNEQFF.